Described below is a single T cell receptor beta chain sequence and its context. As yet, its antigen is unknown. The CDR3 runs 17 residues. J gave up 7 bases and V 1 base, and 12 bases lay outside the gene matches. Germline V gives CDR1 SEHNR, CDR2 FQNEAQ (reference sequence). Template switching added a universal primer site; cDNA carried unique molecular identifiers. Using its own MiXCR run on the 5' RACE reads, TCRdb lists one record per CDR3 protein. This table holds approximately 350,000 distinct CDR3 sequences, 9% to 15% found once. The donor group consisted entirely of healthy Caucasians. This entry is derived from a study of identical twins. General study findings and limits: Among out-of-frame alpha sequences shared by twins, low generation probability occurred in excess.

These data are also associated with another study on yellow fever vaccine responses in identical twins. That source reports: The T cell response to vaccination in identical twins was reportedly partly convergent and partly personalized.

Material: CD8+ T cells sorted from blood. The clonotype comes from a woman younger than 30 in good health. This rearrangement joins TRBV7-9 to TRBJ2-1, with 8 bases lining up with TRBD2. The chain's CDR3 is CASSLVGGTGGRNEQFF. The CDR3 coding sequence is TGTGCCAGCAGCTTAGTGGGGGGTACGGGAGGGCGAAATGAGCAGTTCTTC.